The clone carrying this T cell receptor (beta chain) appeared once. Its matching antigen is unknown. Germline CDR1 reads SNHLY; CDR2 reads FYNNEI. The CDR3 has 16 amino acids. J lost 9 bases, V lost 6 bases, and 12 bases had no gene match. The data belong to a study of T cell repertoires and HLA-DP antigens. For the study at large: The donors, ranging 18-to-29 to 60-to-69 years, included a couple of males and one female.

Sequenced by immunoSEQ multiplex PCR; TCRdb stores in-frame clones only, minus some. The sample records around 100,000 clones, nearly 95% being singletons. The sequenced material came from CD4+ T cells from PBMCs. The rearrangement joins TRBV2 to TRBJ2-1, with 12 positions matching TRBD2. The clonotype was recovered from a woman under 30 in good health and CMV-seronegative. CDR3 in DNA: TGTGCCAGCAGGGCCCCGGCTAGCGGGAGGGCGGGTGAGCAGTTCTTC. It is translated as CASRAPASGRAGEQFF.